Listed below are T cell receptor beta chains from one sample, sequenced in a study of cytomegalovirus exposure and HLA in healthy donors. Assay used: immunoSEQ multiplex PCR; TCRdb lists only in-frame clones, some missing. The sample has 100,000 to 150,000 clones; roughly 70% are singletons. Material: PBMCs. All receptors derive from a woman in her thirties or forties in good health and CMV-seropositive. Each CDR3 is given with its conserved first and last residue. The order of the fields is J gene, clone size, V gene, D gene, CDR3 length, CDR3 DNA, CDR3 protein. A D gene is named only where the DNA matches it firmly. Not every row has a clone size; where given, it reads once, few, many or a size class.

>TRBJ1-2|-|TRBV5-1|-|15
TGCGCCAGCAGCTTGGATCCAGGCGGGGTATCCGGCTACACCTTC
CASSLDPGGVSGYTF
>TRBJ2-5|-|TRBV30|TRBD1|12
TGTGCCTGGAGTGTACAGGGGGCGGCCCAGTACTTC
CAWSVQGAAQYF
>TRBJ2-7|few|TRBV15|-|15
TGTGCCACCAGCCCGACAGCAAAGTACACCTACGAGCAGTACTTC
CATSPTAKYTYEQYF
>TRBJ2-6|-|TRBV29-1|-|13
TGCAGCGTTGATAACTCTGGGGCCAACGTCCTGACTTTC
CSVDNSGANVLTF
>TRBJ2-7|once|TRBV25-1|-|15
TGTGCCAGCAGTGAATGGTCAGGGTACTCCTACGAGCAGTACTTC
CASSEWSGYSYEQYF
>TRBJ1-2|-|TRBV28|TRBD1|17
TGTGCCAGCAGTTTAATGGCGGGACAGGGGCCAAACTATGGCTACACCTTC
CASSLMAGQGPNYGYTF
>TRBJ2-5|-|TRBV15|-|14
TGTGCCACCAGCATGACCCGGACTGTAGAGACCCAGTACTTC
CATSMTRTVETQYF
>TRBJ1-4|few|TRBV5-1|TRBD1|14
TGCGCCAGCAGCCTCGGGACAGGGGATGAAAAACTGTTTTTT
CASSLGTGDEKLFF
>TRBJ1-1|once|TRBV6-5|-|14
TGTGCCAGCAGTTCGGGACTTCGGAACACTGAAGCTTTCTTT
CASSSGLRNTEAFF
>TRBJ2-3|once|TRBV5-4|TRBD1|15
TGTGCCAGCAGCTTAGGGACAGGGGGGACAGATACGCAGTATTTT
CASSLGTGGTDTQYF
>TRBJ1-1|-|TRBV7-9|-|12
TGTGCCAGCAGCTTAGGGGGAGGGGAAGCTTTCTTT
CASSLGGGEAFF
>TRBJ1-1|-|TRBV5-8|TRBD1|19
TGTGCCAGCAGCTTGGGGTATAGCACAGGGGGCGGACGGAACACTGAAGCTTTCTTT
CASSLGYSTGGGRNTEAFF
>TRBJ2-3|-|TRBV4-1|TRBD1|13
TGCGCCACCGGACAGGTTGGCACAGATACGCAGTATTTT
CATGQVGTDTQYF
>TRBJ2-7|-|TRBV7-8|-|17
TGTGCCAGCAGCGGAGTCTATTTAGGACTATCTTCCTACGAGCAGTACTTC
CASSGVYLGLSSYEQYF
>TRBJ1-5|-|TRBV12-1|-|17
TGTGCCAGCAGCTTTGCGAGGCAGGCAGAAGCGGGTCAGCCCCAGCATTTT
CASSFARQAEAGQPQHF
>TRBJ1-5|-|TRBV30|-|15
TGTGCCTGGAGTCACCATGCGGGGCGCAATCAGCCCCAGCATTTT
CAWSHHAGRNQPQHF
>TRBJ2-3|-|TRBV11-3|TRBD2|16
TGTGCCAGCAGCTCTTCAGGGCGGGGGGGCTGGGATACGCAGTATTTT
CASSSSGRGGWDTQYF
>TRBJ2-7|-|TRBV7-3|TRBD1|13
TGTGCCAGCAGCCTGGACAGGGAGCACGAGCAGTACTTC
CASSLDREHEQYF
>TRBJ1-2|-|TRBV6-1|-|14
TGTGCCAGCAGTGAAGGACTGATATCCTATGGCTACACCTTC
CASSEGLISYGYTF
>TRBJ2-1|-|TRBV4-3|TRBD2|15
TGCGCCAGCAGTTTCAGCGGGGGCCAAAACAATGAGCAGTTCTTC
CASSFSGGQNNEQFF
>TRBJ1-2|-|TRBV13|TRBD1|13
TGTGCCAGCAGCTTTGAGGACAGGGGAGGCTACACCTTC
CASSFEDRGGYTF
>TRBJ1-4|-|TRBV28|TRBD1|14
TGTGCCAGCAGTTTAACAGGGGGGAATGAAAAACTGTTTTTT
CASSLTGGNEKLFF
>TRBJ1-6|-|TRBV30|-|12
TGTGCTTGGATGACAGTTGGCTCACCCCTCCACTTT
CAWMTVGSPLHF
>TRBJ2-1|-|TRBV5-6|TRBD1|15
TGTGCCAGCAGTTGGGACAGGGGTTCCTACAATGAGCAGTTCTTC
CASSWDRGSYNEQFF
>TRBJ2-2|-|TRBV14|TRBD2|17
TGTGCCAGCAGCCCCTATACCCAGCGGGACCTGACCGGGGAGCTGTTTTTT
CASSPYTQRDLTGELFF
>TRBJ2-7|-|TRBV7-3|TRBD1|14
TGTGCCAGCAGCTCAGGGACAGAACCCTACGAGCAGTACTTC
CASSSGTEPYEQYF
>TRBJ1-1|-|TRBV5-4|-|12
TGTGCCATGGCGGTCATGAACACTGAAGCTTTCTTT
CAMAVMNTEAFF
>TRBJ2-7|-|TRBV7-9|TRBD2|14
TGTGCCAGCAGCTTGCCGGGGACTAGCGTAGAGCAGTACTTC
CASSLPGTSVEQYF
>TRBJ2-3|-|TRBV28|TRBD2|16
TGTGCCAGCAGCCCAGTGCGGGAGGGCCCCACAGATACGCAGTATTTT
CASSPVREGPTDTQYF
>TRBJ1-2|-|TRBV4-2|TRBD1|14
TGTGCCAGCAGCCTATCGACAGGGAAAGATGGCTACACCTTC
CASSLSTGKDGYTF
>TRBJ1-4|few|TRBV2|TRBD1|16
TGTGCCAGCAGTGCATTTTCAGGGGGTTCGGATGAAAAACTGTTTTTT
CASSAFSGGSDEKLFF
>TRBJ2-2|once|TRBV12-5|TRBD1|14
TGTGCTAGTGGTTTGGGACAGGGTAGGGGGGAGCTGTTTTTT
CASGLGQGRGELFF
>TRBJ1-1|few|TRBV28|-|12
TGTGCCTCGAAGGACAGTCCCACTGAAGCTTTCTTT
CASKDSPTEAFF